The T cell receptor (beta chain) described here comes from a study of cytotoxic CD8 clonotypes in ibrutinib-treated CLL. At the level of the study: Sequenced samples delivered averages of 255,043 productive templates and roughly 94,000 productive rearrangements. Notes on the study in general: Relative to age-matched healthy donors, clonality at baseline was higher, and it tracked circulating CD8+ T-cell counts. The study found clonality rose at ibrutinib response, then fell toward baseline at progression.

Worth noting for this clone: Its target is unknown.

The CDR3 totals 15 residues. Per the germline V gene, CDR1 is LNHDA and CDR2 is SQIVND (reference sequence). With 7 bases clipped from V and 1 base from J, the junction kept 4 bases outside the gene matches. Libraries were prepared by immunoSEQ multiplex PCR; TCRdb keeps only in-frame clonotypes and omits some of them. Among fewer than 300,000 clones, approximately 76% were seen once, and the ten largest hold about 6%. The TCR originated in a human donor with chronic lymphocytic leukemia. The rearrangement uses TRBV19 and TRBJ1-6; 7 positions agree with TRBD1. Sample: PBMCs, taken at disease progression, from a patient treated with ibrutinib. The CDR3 sequence: CASTYRGSYNSPLHF. CDR3 nucleotides: TGTGCCAGTACTTACAGGGGTTCCTATAATTCACCCCTCCACTTT.